Listed below are T cell receptor beta chains from one sample, sequenced in a study of cytotoxic CD8 clonotypes in ibrutinib-treated CLL. Generated by immunoSEQ multiplex PCR, the TCRdb table keeps only in-frame clones and is missing some. This sample yields some 25,000 clones, of which about four fifths are seen a single time; just under 9% belongs to the top ten. The specimen comprised PBMCs, sampled before ibrutinib treatment. Receptors originate from a human donor with chronic lymphocytic leukemia. CDR3s include the opening cysteine and the closing phenylalanine or tryptophan. Where a row states a size, it is once, few, many or the class of an expanded clone; other rows omit it.

CDR3aa | abundance | j_gene | v_gene | len
CASSLGTGGMDEQFF | few | TRBJ2-1 | TRBV7-3 | 15
CAIRITGGEQFF | - | TRBJ2-1 | TRBV10-3 | 12
CASSYSVTEAFF | - | TRBJ1-1 | TRBV6-6 | 12
CASSLATVTDTQYF | - | TRBJ2-3 | TRBV5-1 | 14
CSAIGGQGVGTEAFF | - | TRBJ1-1 | TRBV29-1 | 15
CASSGRTLDLTDTQYF | - | TRBJ2-3 | TRBV19 | 16
CASSHEREDSVF | - | TRBJ2-3 | TRBV5-4 | 12
CASSSLVSSSYNEQFF | - | TRBJ2-1 | TRBV6-6 | 16
CASSPVATAFFTEAFF | - | TRBJ1-1 | TRBV7-2 | 16
CASSWDTGSYEQYF | - | TRBJ2-7 | TRBV5-1 | 14
CASSHANRDVRRELFF | - | TRBJ2-2 | TRBV4-1 | 16
CASSVEGTSGNTIYF | - | TRBJ1-3 | TRBV9 | 15
CASSLTTGGNTEAFF | - | TRBJ1-1 | TRBV5-1 | 15
CASSPGTGTVYYNEQFF | few | TRBJ2-1 | TRBV5-1 | 17
CASSLSPYEQYF | - | TRBJ2-7 | TRBV11-2 | 12